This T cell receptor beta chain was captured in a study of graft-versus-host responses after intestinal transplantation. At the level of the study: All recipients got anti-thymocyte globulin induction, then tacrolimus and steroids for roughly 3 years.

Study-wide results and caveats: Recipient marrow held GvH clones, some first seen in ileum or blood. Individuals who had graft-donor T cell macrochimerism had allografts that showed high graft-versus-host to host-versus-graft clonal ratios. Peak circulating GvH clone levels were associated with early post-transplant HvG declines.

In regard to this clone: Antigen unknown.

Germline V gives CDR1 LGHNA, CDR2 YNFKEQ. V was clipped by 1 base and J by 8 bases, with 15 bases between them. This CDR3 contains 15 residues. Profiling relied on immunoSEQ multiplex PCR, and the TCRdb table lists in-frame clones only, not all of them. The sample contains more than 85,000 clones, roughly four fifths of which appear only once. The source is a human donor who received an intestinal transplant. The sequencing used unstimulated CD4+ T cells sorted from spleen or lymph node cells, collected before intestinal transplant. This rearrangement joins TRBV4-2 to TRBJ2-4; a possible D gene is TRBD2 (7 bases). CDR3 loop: CASSQAWGRGDIQYF. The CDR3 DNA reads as TGTGCCAGCAGCCAAGCCTGGGGGAGGGGGGACATTCAGTACTTC.